Below, 14 T cell receptor beta chains from the same sample are listed, as sequenced in a study of naive and memory T cell subsets. Two oligonucleotides, mixed equimolar, formed the beta constant-region primer covering TRBC1 and TRBC2. Each CDR3 protein gets one entry after TCRdb re-called the UMI-ligation and nested PCR reads with MiXCR. This sample has 120,000 to 150,000 distinct CDR3 sequences, with approximately 17% found just once. What was sequenced was naive CD4+ T cells from blood. All receptors derive from a human donor in good health.

This clonotype was detected a few times. The V call is TRBV2, the J call TRBJ2-7; 12 bases align to TRBD2. Germline V gene lookup returns CDR1 SNHLY and CDR2 FYNNEI. The CDR3 is made up of 15 amino acids. V was pared by 3 bases and J by 6 bases, with 6 bases of the junction left unmatched. The CDR3 reads CASSERLAGAVEQYF. Here the CDR3 DNA reads TGTGCCAGCAGTGAGAGACTAGCGGGAGCGGTCGAGCAGTACTTC. Using reference TRBV2 and TRBJ2-7 for the parts outside the CDR3, the full variable domain is EPEVTQTPSHQVTQMGQEVILRCVPISNHLYFYWYRQILGQKVEFLVSFYNNEISEKSEIFDDQFSVERPDGSNFTLKIRSTKLEDSAMYFCASSERLAGAVEQYFGPGTRLTVT.

A few counts support this clonotype. J is TRBJ2-7 and V is TRBV1; the listed D gene, TRBD2, was not tested against the DNA. TRBV1 is shown as a pseudogene. The CDR3 extends over 16 amino acids. CDR3 DNA: TGCACCAGCAGCCAGTTTGAAGAGCGGGCAGCCTACGAGCAGTACTTC. Protein product: CTSSQFEERAAYEQYF.

This chain connects TRBV25-1 to TRBJ2-7, with D possibly called TRBD1 or TRBD2 (5 bases each). Germline CDR1 reads MGHDK; CDR2 reads SYGVNS. Trimming removed 3 bases at V and 4 bases at J, with 10 bases between. The CDR3 has 13 amino acids. The CDR3 coding sequence is TGTGCCAGCAGTGATTGGGACGTTTACGAGCAGTACTTC. Protein product: CASSDWDVYEQYF.

V gene TRBV24-1 combines with J gene TRBJ2-3, with unresolved D. The V end was cut by 3 bases, the J end by 1 base, with 7 bases between. Germline lookup yields CDR1 KGHDR and CDR2 SFDVKD. This CDR3 is built from 14 residues. The CDR3 DNA follows: TGTGCCACCAGTGATCCTGACGGCACAGATACGCAGTATTTT. Protein sequence: CATSDPDGTDTQYF.

This clonotype was seen a few times. The V gene is TRBV5-1, the J gene TRBJ2-1; TRBD2 agrees at 11 bases. Germline V CDR1 and CDR2: SGHRS, YFSETQ. This CDR3 region has 16 residues. V lost 0 bases, J lost 6 bases, and 5 bases stayed unmatched. In nucleotides, the CDR3 is TGCGCCAGCAGCTTGGTGCCCACTAGCGGGAGCAATGAGCAGTTCTTC. Protein sequence: CASSLVPTSGSNEQFF.

This clonotype was found a few times. V usage is TRBV6-5 and J usage is TRBJ2-3; D is unresolved. Germline CDR1 is MNHEY and CDR2 is SVGAGI. CDR3 length equals 14 residues. Trimming left V 5 bases short and J 4 bases short, with 13 bases between. Here the CDR3 DNA reads TGTGCCAGCAGTCCGGGTCTCAAGGCAGATACGCAGTATTTT. This encodes CASSPGLKADTQYF.

This chain joins TRBV20-1 and TRBJ1-4, with 9 bases fitting TRBD1. The germline V gene has CDR1 DFQATT and CDR2 SNEGSKA (reference sequence). The CDR3 has 15 amino acids. Unmatched junction bases numbered 7, after V lost 0 bases and J lost 8 bases. The CDR3 sequence is CSARDTTGGREKLFF. CDR3 DNA sequence: TGCAGTGCTAGAGATACCACAGGGGGCAGGGAAAAACTGTTTTTT.

This clonotype has more than one count but fewer than ten. This rearrangement joins TRBV10-3 to TRBJ2-7, with D tentatively TRBD2 (6 bases). This CDR3 has 14 amino acids. The germline CDR1 and CDR2 sequences are ENHRY and SYGVKD. Trimming shortened V by 8 bases and J by 2 bases, and 16 bases separated the two germline ends. The CDR3 DNA is TGTGCCATCGGGAGTGAGGCGGGGCCCTACGAGCAGTACTTC. Amino acid sequence: CAIGSEAGPYEQYF.

This clonotype turned up a few times. The chain links TRBV2 to TRBJ1-1; a possible D gene is TRBD1 (5 bases). The CDR3 has 17 amino acids. Germline CDR1 reads SNHLY; CDR2 reads FYNNEI. The V end was cut by 6 bases, the J end by 0 bases, with 20 bases between. The CDR3 DNA sequence: TGTGCCAGCAGCCCAAGATCTTGGACGGGGGTGAACACTGAAGCTTTCTTT. It yields the protein CASSPRSWTGVNTEAFF.

The rearrangement links TRBV7-2 to TRBJ2-5, with D possibly being TRBD1 (6 bases). Between the trimmed V and J ends, which lost 6 bases and 3 bases, there was a span of 11 bases. Looked up from germline, CDR1 is SGHTA and CDR2 is FQGNSA. This CDR3 has 13 residues. The chain's CDR3 is CASSQTGKETQYF. The CDR3, as DNA: TGTGCCAGCAGTCAAACAGGGAAAGAGACCCAGTACTTC.

This clonotype was detected only a few times. V usage is TRBV19 and J usage is TRBJ2-7; D gene unclear. CDR1 and CDR2 (germline): LNHDA, SQIVND (reference sequence). Trimming cost V 4 bases and J 0 bases, with 7 bases left between them. CDR3 size: 13 residues. DNA of the CDR3: TGTGCCAGTAGTACAAAGAGCTCCTACGAGCAGTACTTC. Its protein product is CASSTKSSYEQYF.

This clonotype was seen a handful of times. This CDR3 reads CASSLTGSSETQYF. The CDR3 DNA is TGTGCCAGCAGCTTAACAGGGTCGTCAGAGACCCAGTACTTC. V usage is TRBV5-4 and J usage is TRBJ2-5, with a tentative D call TRBD1 (6 bases). With 2 bases removed from V and 4 bases from J, the gap between germline ends came to 12 bases. The CDR3 totals 14 residues. Germline lookup yields CDR1 SGHNT and CDR2 YYREEE (reference sequence).

The rearrangement joins TRBV29-1 to TRBJ2-7; perhaps TRBD1 as D (5 bases). The CDR3 spans 12 residues. In germline, CDR1 is SQVTM, CDR2 ANQGSEA. Trimming shortened V by 3 bases and J by 3 bases, and 9 bases separated the two germline ends. CDR3 nucleotides: TGCAGCGTTGAGGGTCAGGGCTACGAGCAGTACTTC. It specifies CSVEGQGYEQYF.

The V and J genes are TRBV14 and TRBJ1-1; tentative D call: TRBD1 (6 bases). The V end lost 2 bases, the J end lost 2 bases, and 15 bases lay between the germline ends. The CDR3 sequence is 16 residues long. Looked up from germline, CDR1 is SGHDN and CDR2 is FVKESK. The CDR3 nucleotides read TGTGCCAGCAGCCAAAAATTGACAGGTACAAACACTGAAGCTTTCTTT. Its translation is CASSQKLTGTNTEAFF.